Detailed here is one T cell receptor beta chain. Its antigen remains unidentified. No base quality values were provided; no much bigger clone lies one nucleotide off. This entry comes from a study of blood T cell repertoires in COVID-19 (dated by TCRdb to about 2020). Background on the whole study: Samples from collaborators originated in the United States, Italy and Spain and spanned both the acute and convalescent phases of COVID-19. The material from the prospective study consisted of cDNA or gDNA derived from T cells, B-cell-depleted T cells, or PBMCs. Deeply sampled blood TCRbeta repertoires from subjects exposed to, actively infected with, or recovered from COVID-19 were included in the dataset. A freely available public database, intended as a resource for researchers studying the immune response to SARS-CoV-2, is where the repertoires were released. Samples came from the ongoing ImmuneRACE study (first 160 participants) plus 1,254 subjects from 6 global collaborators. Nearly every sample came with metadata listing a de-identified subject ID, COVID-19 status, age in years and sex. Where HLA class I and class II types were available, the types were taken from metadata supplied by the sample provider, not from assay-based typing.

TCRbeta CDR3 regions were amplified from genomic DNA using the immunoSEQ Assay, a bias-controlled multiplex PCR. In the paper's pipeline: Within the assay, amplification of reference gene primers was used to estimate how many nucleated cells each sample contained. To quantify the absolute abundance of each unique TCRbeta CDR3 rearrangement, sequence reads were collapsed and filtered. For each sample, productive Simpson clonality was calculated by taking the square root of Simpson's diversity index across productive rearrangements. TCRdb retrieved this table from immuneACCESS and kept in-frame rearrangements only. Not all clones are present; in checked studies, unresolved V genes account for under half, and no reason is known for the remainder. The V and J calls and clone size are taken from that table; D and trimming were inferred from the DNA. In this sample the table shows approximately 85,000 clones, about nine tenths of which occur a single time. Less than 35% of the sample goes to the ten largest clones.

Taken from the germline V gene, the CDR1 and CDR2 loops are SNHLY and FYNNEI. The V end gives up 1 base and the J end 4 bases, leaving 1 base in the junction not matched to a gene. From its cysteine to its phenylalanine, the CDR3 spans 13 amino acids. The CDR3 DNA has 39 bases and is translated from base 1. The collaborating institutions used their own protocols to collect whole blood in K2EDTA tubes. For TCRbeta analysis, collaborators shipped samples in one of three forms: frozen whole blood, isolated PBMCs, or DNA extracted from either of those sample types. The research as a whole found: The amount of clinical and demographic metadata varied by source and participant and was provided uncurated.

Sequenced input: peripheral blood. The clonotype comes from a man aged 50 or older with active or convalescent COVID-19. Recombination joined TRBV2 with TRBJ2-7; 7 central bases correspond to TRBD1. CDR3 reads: CASSEGDSYEQYF. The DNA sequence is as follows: TGTGCCAGCAGTGAAGGGGACAGTTACGAGCAGTACTTC.